A single sample is the source of the 14 T cell receptor beta chains below, sequenced in a study of multiple sclerosis patients with progressive multifocal leukoencephalopathy. Assay used: immunoSEQ multiplex PCR; TCRdb lists only in-frame clones, some missing. The table records fewer than 40,000 clones, 80% to 95% of them present only once. Time point reported: before natalizumab initiation. The sample was PBMCs. The receptors stem from a man aged 30-40 years with multiple sclerosis.

The table lists this clone with a count of one. The genes are TRBV25-1 and TRBJ1-5; D remains unclear. The V gene's germline CDR1 is MGHDK and CDR2 SYGVNS. Trimming removed 6 bases at V and 3 bases at J, with 12 bases between. The CDR3 runs to 14 residues. CDR3 sequence (DNA): TGTGCCAGCAGCCCCGTAGGCCTCAATCAGCCCCAGCATTTT. Amino acids: CASSPVGLNQPQHF.

The chain uses TRBV5-1 and TRBJ1-2; D is undetermined. The germline V and J ends were trimmed by 5 bases and 3 bases, with 11 bases remaining between them. The CDR3 contains 13 residues. The germline gives CDR1 SGHRS, CDR2 YFSETQ. The CDR3 nucleotides read TGCGCCAGCAGTGGGTCACCCTACTATGGCTACACCTTC. The encoded protein is CASSGSPYYGYTF.

In its sample, this clone was seen once. The CDR3 is CASSRDIYSNQPQHF. The CDR3 region has the DNA TGTGCCAGCAGCAGAGACATCTATAGCAATCAGCCCCAGCATTTT. The chain is built from TRBV5-8 and TRBJ1-5; D is ambiguous. Germline lookup yields CDR1 SGHTS and CDR2 YDEGEE. Between the trimmed V and J ends, which lost 4 bases and 0 bases, there was a span of 11 bases. The CDR3 spans 15 residues.

The J gene is TRBJ2-3, the V gene TRBV7-2; no clear D. The V end lost 7 bases, the J end lost 1 base, and 12 bases lay between the germline ends. Germline V gene sequence: CDR1 SGHTA, CDR2 FQGNSA. The length of the CDR3 is 14 residues. CDR3 region: CASTVGRGTDTQYF. As DNA, the CDR3 is TGTGCCAGCACCGTCGGCCGGGGCACAGATACGCAGTATTTT. The variable domain in full, with the rest retrieved from reference TRBV7-2 and TRBJ2-3, is GAGVSQSPSNKVTEKGKDVELRCDPISGHTALYWYRQSLGQGLEFLIYFQGNSAPDKSGLPSDRFSAERTGGSVSTLTIQRTQQEDSAVYLCASTVGRGTDTQYFGPGTRLTVL.

This clone was seen only once. The chain carries TRBV19 and TRBJ2-3, with D tentatively TRBD1 (6 bases). Germline V lookup: CDR1 LNHDA, CDR2 SQIVND (reference sequence). This CDR3 has 15 residues. Trimming left V 2 bases short and J 3 bases short, with 12 bases between. The CDR3 DNA reads TGTGCCAGTAGTATACAGGGTAGGGGGACAGATACGCAGTATTTT. It translates to CASSIQGRGTDTQYF.

This rearrangement joins TRBV9 to TRBJ1-3, with D unresolved. Looked up from germline, CDR1 is SGDLS and CDR2 is YYNGEE. The CDR3 spans 15 residues. Deletions cut 0 bases from V and 0 bases from J, with 7 bases between. The CDR3 here is CASSVAQSSGNTIYF. The CDR3, as DNA: TGTGCCAGCAGCGTAGCCCAGTCCTCTGGAAACACCATATATTTT.

A word on this clone: In the same sample, other DNA sequences code for this CDR3. The chain combines TRBV19 with TRBJ1-5; D gene unclear. Germline CDR1 is LNHDA and CDR2 is SQIVND (reference sequence). The CDR3 runs to 13 residues. The germline V and J ends were trimmed by 3 bases and 4 bases, with 7 bases remaining between them. The CDR3 reads CASSMAENQPQHF. Written as DNA, the CDR3 is TGTGCCAGTAGTATGGCAGAGAATCAGCCCCAGCATTTT.

The CDR3 is CASSGRRMETQYF. CDR3 bases: TGTGCCAGCAGTGGCCGCAGAATGGAGACCCAGTACTTC. The chain links TRBV2 to TRBJ2-5; D not resolved. Trimming cost V 4 bases and J 5 bases, with 11 bases left between them. The CDR3 consists of 13 residues. Germline CDR1 reads SNHLY; CDR2 reads FYNNEI. The complete variable domain, with remaining parts taken from reference TRBV2 and TRBJ2-5, reads EPEVTQTPSHQVTQMGQEVILRCVPISNHLYFYWYRQILGQKVEFLVSFYNNEISEKSEIFDDQFSVERPDGSNFTLKIRSTKLEDSAMYFCASSGRRMETQYFGPGTRLLVL.

V gene TRBV7-9 combines with J gene TRBJ2-1; 7 nucleotides match TRBD1. The CDR3 is 17 residues long. In germline, CDR1 is SEHNR, CDR2 FQNEAQ (reference sequence). Germline trimming cut 4 bases from V and 6 bases from J; bases unmatched to any gene: 15. The CDR3 DNA sequence: TGTGCCAGCAGCTCATGGACAGGCCCCTATGGGTCCAATGAGCAGTTCTTC. Amino acid sequence: CASSSWTGPYGSNEQFF.

This clone has only one observation. The chain is built from TRBV2 and TRBJ2-5, with TRBD2 matching 8 bases. With V trimmed by 5 bases and J by 6 bases, 5 bases remained unmatched. The CDR3 loop spans 13 amino acids. Germline CDR1 reads SNHLY; CDR2 reads FYNNEI. The CDR3 is CASSSGGGKTQYF. In DNA form, the CDR3 reads TGTGCCAGCAGTTCCGGGGGGGGAAAGACCCAGTACTTC.

The genes are TRBV6-6 and TRBJ2-1; 7 positions match TRBD2. V dropped 8 bases and J dropped 4; count of bases not matched to a gene: 11. CDR1 is MNHNY and CDR2 is SVGAGI in the germline V gene (reference sequence). The CDR3 covers 15 residues. The CDR3 nucleotides read TGTGCCAGCGGTCCCGGGACTACCGATTACAATGAGCAGTTCTTC. Translating gives CASGPGTTDYNEQFF.

The V call is TRBV6-6, the J call TRBJ2-2, with D maybe TRBD1 (6 bases). In germline, CDR1 is MNHNY, CDR2 SVGAGI (reference sequence). The V and J ends lost 4 bases and 7 bases respectively, with 16 bases between them. CDR3 size: 15 residues. Here the CDR3 reads CASSSDQGWDGELFF. The CDR3, as DNA: TGTGCCAGCAGTTCCGATCAGGGGTGGGACGGGGAGCTGTTTTTT.

The chain is built from TRBV18 and TRBJ1-5; D is unresolved. The CDR3 consists of 13 residues. The germline V and J ends were trimmed by 2 bases and 4 bases, with 6 bases remaining between them. The V gene's germline CDR1 is KGHSH and CDR2 LQKENI. As DNA, the CDR3 is TGTGCCAGCTCACCAGAGGTTAATCAGCCCCAGCATTTT. Amino acids: CASSPEVNQPQHF. The full variable domain, rest sourced from reference TRBV18 and TRBJ1-5, is NAGVMQNPRHLVRRRGQEARLRCSPMKGHSHVYWYRQLPEEGLKFMVYLQKENIIDESGMPKERFSAEFPKEGPSILRIQQVVRGDSAAYFCASSPEVNQPQHFGDGTRLSIL.

The V call is TRBV6-5, the J call TRBJ1-4; possibly TRBD1 for D (6 bases). Per germline, CDR1 MNHEY and CDR2 SVGAGI. Trimming cost V 2 bases and J 8 bases, with 6 bases left between them. CDR3 length: 12 amino acids. The CDR3 DNA reads as TGTGCCAGCAGTTACACAGGGGAAAAACTGTTTTTT. Its translation is CASSYTGEKLFF.